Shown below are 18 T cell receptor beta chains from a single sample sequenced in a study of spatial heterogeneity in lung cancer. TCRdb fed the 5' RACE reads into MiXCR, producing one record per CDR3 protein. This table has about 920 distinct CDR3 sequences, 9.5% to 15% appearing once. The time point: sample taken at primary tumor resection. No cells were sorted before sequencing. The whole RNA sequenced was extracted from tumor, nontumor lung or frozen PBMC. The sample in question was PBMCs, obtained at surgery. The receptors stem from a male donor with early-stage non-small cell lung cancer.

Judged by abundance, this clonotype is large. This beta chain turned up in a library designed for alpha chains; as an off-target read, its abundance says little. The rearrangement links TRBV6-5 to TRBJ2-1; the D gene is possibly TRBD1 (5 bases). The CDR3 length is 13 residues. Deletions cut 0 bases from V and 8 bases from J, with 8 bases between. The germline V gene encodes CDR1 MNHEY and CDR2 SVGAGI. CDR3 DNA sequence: TGTGCCAGCAGTTACTCAGGGGATGATGAGCAGTTCTTC. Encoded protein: CASSYSGDDEQFF.

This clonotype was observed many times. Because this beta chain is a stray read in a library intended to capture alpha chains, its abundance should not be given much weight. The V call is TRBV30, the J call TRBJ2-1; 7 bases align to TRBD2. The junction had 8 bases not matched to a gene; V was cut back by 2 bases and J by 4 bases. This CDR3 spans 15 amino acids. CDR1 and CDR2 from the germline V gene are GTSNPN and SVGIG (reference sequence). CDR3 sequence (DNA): TGTGCCTGGAGTCGGGAGGACGGGCCTTACAATGAGCAGTTCTTC. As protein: CAWSREDGPYNEQFF.

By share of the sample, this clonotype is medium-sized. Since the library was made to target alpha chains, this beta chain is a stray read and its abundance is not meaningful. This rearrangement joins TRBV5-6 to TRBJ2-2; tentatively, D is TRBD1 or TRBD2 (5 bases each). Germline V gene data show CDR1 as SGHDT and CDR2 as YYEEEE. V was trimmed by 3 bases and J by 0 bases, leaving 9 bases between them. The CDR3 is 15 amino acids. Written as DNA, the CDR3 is TGTGCCAGCAGCTGGGGGTACGCGAACACCGGGGAGCTGTTTTTT. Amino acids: CASSWGYANTGELFF.

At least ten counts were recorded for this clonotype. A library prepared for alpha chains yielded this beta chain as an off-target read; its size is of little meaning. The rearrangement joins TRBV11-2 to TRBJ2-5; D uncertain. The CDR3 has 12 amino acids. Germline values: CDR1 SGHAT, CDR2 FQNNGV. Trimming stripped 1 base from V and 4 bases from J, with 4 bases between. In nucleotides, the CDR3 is TGTGCCAGCAGCTTAGTAGGAGAGACCCAGTACTTC. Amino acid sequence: CASSLVGETQYF.

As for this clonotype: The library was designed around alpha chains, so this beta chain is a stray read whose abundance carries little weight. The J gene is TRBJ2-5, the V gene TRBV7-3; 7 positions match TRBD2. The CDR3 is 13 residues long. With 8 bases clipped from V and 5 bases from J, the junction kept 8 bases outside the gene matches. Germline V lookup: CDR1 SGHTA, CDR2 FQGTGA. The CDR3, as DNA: TGTGCCAGCGCCCGAGGCGGGGGTGAGACCCAGTACTTC. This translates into CASARGGGETQYF. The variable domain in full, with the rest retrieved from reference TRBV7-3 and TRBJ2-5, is GAGVSQTPSNKVTEKGKYVELRCDPISGHTALYWYRQSLGQGPEFLIYFQGTGAADDSGLPNDRFFAVRPEGSVSTLKIQRTERGDSAVYLCASARGGGETQYFGPGTRLLVL.

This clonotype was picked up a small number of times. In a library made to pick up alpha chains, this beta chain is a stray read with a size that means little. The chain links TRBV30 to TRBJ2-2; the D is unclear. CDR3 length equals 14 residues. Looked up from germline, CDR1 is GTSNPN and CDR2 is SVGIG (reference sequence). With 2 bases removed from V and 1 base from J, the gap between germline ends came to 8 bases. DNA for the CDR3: TGTGCCTGGAGTCGGACCTTGAACACCGGGGAGCTGTTTTTT. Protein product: CAWSRTLNTGELFF. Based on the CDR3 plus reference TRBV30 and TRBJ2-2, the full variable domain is SQTIHQWPATLVQPVGSPLSLECTVEGTSNPNLYWYRQAAGRGLQLLFYSVGIGQISSEVPQNLSASRPQDRQFILSSKKLLLSDSGFYLCAWSRTLNTGELFFGEGSRLTVL.

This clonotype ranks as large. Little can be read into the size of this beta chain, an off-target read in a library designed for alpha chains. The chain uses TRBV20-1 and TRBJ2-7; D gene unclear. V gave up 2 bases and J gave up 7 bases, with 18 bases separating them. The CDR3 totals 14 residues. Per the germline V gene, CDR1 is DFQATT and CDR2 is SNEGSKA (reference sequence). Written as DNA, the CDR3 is TGCAGTGCTAGACCCCACCTTCAGCGCAAAGAGCAGTACTTC. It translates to CSARPHLQRKEQYF.

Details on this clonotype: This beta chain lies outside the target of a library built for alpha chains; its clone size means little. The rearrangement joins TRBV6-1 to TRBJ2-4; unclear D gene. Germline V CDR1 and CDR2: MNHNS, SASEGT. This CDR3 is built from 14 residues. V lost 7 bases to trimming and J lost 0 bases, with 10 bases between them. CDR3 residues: CASNLVLAKNIQYF. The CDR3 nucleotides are TGTGCCAGCAACCTTGTACTAGCCAAAAACATTCAGTACTTC.

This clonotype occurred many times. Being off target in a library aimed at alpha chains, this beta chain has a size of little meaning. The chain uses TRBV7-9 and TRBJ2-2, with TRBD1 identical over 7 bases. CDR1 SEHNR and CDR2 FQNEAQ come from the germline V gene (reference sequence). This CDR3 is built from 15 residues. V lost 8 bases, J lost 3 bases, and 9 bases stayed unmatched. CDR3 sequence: CASYPGGADTGELFF. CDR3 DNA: TGTGCCAGCTATCCAGGGGGAGCGGACACCGGGGAGCTGTTTTTT.

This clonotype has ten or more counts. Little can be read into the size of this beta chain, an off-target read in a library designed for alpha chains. This CDR3 is CASSPGPGGNQPQHF. The CDR3 DNA reads as TGTGCCAGCAGCCCCGGACCGGGCGGCAATCAGCCCCAGCATTTT. The rearrangement joins TRBV4-2 to TRBJ1-5; D gene uncertain. This CDR3 contains 15 residues. Germline lookup yields CDR1 LGHNA and CDR2 YNFKEQ. V was clipped by 4 bases and J by 2 bases, with 12 bases between them.

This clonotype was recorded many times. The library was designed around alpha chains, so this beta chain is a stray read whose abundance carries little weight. The CDR3 bases are TGTGCCAGCAGCGTAGCAGGTCCGCAGGGGGGCATTCAGTACTTC. Residues: CASSVAGPQGGIQYF. The chain has TRBV9 and TRBJ2-4; perhaps TRBD1 as D (7 bases). CDR1 and CDR2 from the germline V gene are SGDLS and YYNGEE. This CDR3 region has 15 residues. Trimming removed 0 bases from V and 9 bases from J, with 16 bases in between. The full variable domain, its missing parts supplied by reference TRBV9 and TRBJ2-4, is DSGVTQTPKHLITATGQRVTLRCSPRSGDLSVYWYQQSLDQGLQFLIQYYNGEERAKGNILERFSAQQFPDLHSELNLSSLELGDSALYFCASSVAGPQGGIQYFGAGTRLSVL.

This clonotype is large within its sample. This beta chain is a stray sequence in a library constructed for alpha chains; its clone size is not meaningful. The CDR3 loop is CASSLPTSYEQYF. The CDR3 DNA is TGTGCCAGCAGCTTACCCACTTCCTACGAGCAGTACTTC. The chain uses TRBV7-9 and TRBJ2-7; no clear D. Germline V lookup: CDR1 SEHNR, CDR2 FQNEAQ (reference sequence). V gave up 2 bases and J gave up 1 base, with 6 bases separating them. The CDR3 has 13 residues.

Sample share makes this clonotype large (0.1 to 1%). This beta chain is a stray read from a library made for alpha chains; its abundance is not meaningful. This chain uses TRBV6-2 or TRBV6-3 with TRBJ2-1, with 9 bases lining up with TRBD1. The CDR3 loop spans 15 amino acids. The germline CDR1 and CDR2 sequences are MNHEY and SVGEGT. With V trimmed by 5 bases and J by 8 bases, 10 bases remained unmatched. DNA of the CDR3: TGTGCCAGCAGTCAAACCGGGACAGGGTCCTATGAGCAGTTCTTC. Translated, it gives CASSQTGTGSYEQFF.

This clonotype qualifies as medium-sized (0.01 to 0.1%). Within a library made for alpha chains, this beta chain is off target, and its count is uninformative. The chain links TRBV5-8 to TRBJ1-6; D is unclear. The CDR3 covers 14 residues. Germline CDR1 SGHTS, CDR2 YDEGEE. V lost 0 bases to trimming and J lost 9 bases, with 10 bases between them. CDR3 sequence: CASSLGRVRSPLHF. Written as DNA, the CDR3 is TGTGCCAGCAGCTTGGGTAGGGTTCGTTCACCCCTCCACTTT.

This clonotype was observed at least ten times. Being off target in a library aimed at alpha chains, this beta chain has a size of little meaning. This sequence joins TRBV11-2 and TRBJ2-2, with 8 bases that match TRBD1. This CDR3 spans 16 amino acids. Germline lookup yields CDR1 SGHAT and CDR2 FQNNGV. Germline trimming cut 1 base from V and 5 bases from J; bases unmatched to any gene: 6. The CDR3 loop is CASSLVGTGGTGELFF. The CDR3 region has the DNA TGTGCCAGCAGCTTAGTAGGGACAGGCGGAACCGGGGAGCTGTTTTTT.

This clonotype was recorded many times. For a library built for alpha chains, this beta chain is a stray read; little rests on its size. CDR3 sequence (DNA): TGTGCCAGCAGTACGCGGACAGGGGGTAACACCGGGGAGCTGTTTTTT. The encoded protein is CASSTRTGGNTGELFF. The rearrangement joins TRBV6-7 to TRBJ2-2; 10 positions agree with TRBD1. TRBV6-7 is labeled an ORF, and its function is uncertain. This CDR3 region has 16 residues. The V and J ends lost 5 bases and 2 bases, in that order; junction bases with no gene match: 5.

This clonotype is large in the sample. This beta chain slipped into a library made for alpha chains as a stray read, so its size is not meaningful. The chain's CDR3 is CASSLGTATISGSASYNEQFF. CDR3 DNA sequence: TGTGCCAGCAGCTTAGGAACAGCTACAATATCGGGGTCCGCCTCCTACAATGAGCAGTTCTTC. The chain couples TRBV7-9 to TRBJ2-1; possibly TRBD2 for D (5 bases). V gave up 1 base and J gave up 0 bases, with 25 bases separating them. Germline CDR1 reads SEHNR; CDR2 reads FQNEAQ (reference sequence). The CDR3 is 21 amino acids. The entire variable domain, with the rest obtained from reference TRBV7-9 and TRBJ2-1, is as follows: DTGVSQNPRHKITKRGQNVTFRCDPISEHNRLYWYRQTLGQGPEFLTYFQNEAQLEKSRLLSDRFSAERPKGSFSTLEIQRTEQGDSAMYLCASSLGTATISGSASYNEQFFGPGTRLTVL.

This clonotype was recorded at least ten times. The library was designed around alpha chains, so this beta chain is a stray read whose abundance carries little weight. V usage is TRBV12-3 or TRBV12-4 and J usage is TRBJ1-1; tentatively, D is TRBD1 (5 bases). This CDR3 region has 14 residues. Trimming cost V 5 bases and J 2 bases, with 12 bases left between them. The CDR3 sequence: CASSQQTANTEAFF. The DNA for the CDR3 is TGTGCCAGCAGTCAGCAGACAGCCAACACTGAAGCTTTCTTT.